This TCR beta chain comes out of a study of molecular identifiers for immune sequencing clone quantification. Germline V gives CDR1 KGHDR, CDR2 SFDVKD. V trimming: 4 bases; J trimming: 8 bases; junction bases outside the gene matches: 7. The CDR3 runs to 16 residues. This clonotype has just a few counts. TCRdb re-called the PCR reads through MiXCR, storing one row per CDR3 protein. The table has roughly 320,000 distinct CDR3 sequences, roughly 24% seen once. The sample consisted of naive CD8+ T cells from blood, with Jurkat cell RNA spiked in. The subset: FACS-sorted CD8+CD4-CCR7+CD45RA+ naive T cells. This sequence originates from a human donor in good health. Some libraries in this study had Jurkat cell RNA spiked in. The chain employs TRBV24-1 and TRBJ2-1; 13 nucleotides agree with TRBD2. This CDR3 reads CATSDSLAGGGDEQFF. The CDR3 DNA is TGTGCCACCAGTGACTCACTAGCGGGAGGGGGCGATGAGCAGTTCTTC.